This entry lists 5 T cell receptor beta chains sequenced from one sample in a study of T cells in Graves' hyperthyroidism and ophthalmopathy. There were TCR beta CDR3 regions amplified from RNA transcripts. Initially, a first-round RT-PCR of the TCR CDR3 employed the HTBI primer set. One entry per CDR3 protein, called by TCRdb with MiXCR from the multiplex PCR reads. The repertoire holds roughly 510,000 distinct CDR3 sequences, with approximately 49% as singletons. The sample taken for sequencing was peripheral blood or thyroid tissue (not recorded which). All receptors come from an adult woman with Graves' disease, either hyperthyroidism or ophthalmopathy (not recorded which).

This clonotype was found many times. V gene TRBV7-8 combines with J gene TRBJ2-7, with unresolved D. Trimming removed 5 bases at V and 0 bases at J, with 11 bases between. The CDR3 extends over 14 amino acids. Germline lookup yields CDR1 SGHVS and CDR2 FQNEAQ. CDR3 amino acids: CASSLLSRSYEQYF. CDR3 in DNA: TGTGCCAGCAGCCTTCTATCTCGCTCCTACGAGCAGTACTTC.

This chain uses TRBV20-1 with TRBJ1-5; D remains ambiguous. V lost 3 bases to trimming and J lost 0 bases, with 9 bases between them. The CDR3 runs 14 residues. Germline CDR1 reads DFQATT; CDR2 reads SNEGSKA (reference sequence). CDR3 nucleotide sequence: TGCAGTGCTAGGGTTCGCCCTAGCAATCAGCCCCAGCATTTT. This translates into CSARVRPSNQPQHF.

This clonotype was counted a few times. The CDR3 DNA follows: TGCAGCGTTGTAGAACGGACGAACACTGAAGCTTTCTTT. Translation gives CSVVERTNTEAFF. This chain joins TRBV29-1 and TRBJ1-1; D is undetermined. Germline CDR1 is SQVTM and CDR2 is ANQGSEA. The length of the CDR3 is 13 residues. The V gene lost 4 bases and the J gene lost 1 base, with 10 bases spanning the gap.

The chain uses TRBV2 and TRBJ2-3; 7 nucleotides line up with TRBD2. The CDR3 loop spans 17 amino acids. In germline, CDR1 is SNHLY, CDR2 FYNNEI. V gave up 6 bases and J gave up 1 base; unmatched junction bases: 13. CDR3 in DNA: TGTGCCAGCAGCCGATCAGGGACTACCAGTGGCACAGATACGCAGTATTTT. Amino acid sequence: CASSRSGTTSGTDTQYF.

The chain is built from TRBV2 and TRBJ2-7, with 15 bases lining up with TRBD2. This CDR3 region has 15 residues. With 6 bases clipped from V and 4 bases from J, the junction kept 4 bases outside the gene matches. Germline V gives CDR1 SNHLY, CDR2 FYNNEI. CDR3 loop: CASRRTSGRVYEQYF. DNA of the CDR3: TGTGCCAGCAGACGGACTAGCGGGAGGGTTTACGAGCAGTACTTC.